The clone carrying this T cell receptor (beta chain) was recorded a few times. The V gene end was trimmed by 6 bases and the J gene end by 9 bases; junction bases not matched to a gene: 5. The CDR3 extends over 12 amino acids. The V gene's germline CDR1 is SQVTM and CDR2 ANQGSEA. RNA was extracted from bulk tissue without any cell sorting. Chemotherapy-naive patients with new lung cancer underwent thoracic surgery in China, August–November 2014. This entry comes from a study of tumor and adjacent non-tumor tissue in lung cancer. Study summary: The cohort had around eleven adenocarcinoma, 2 squamous cell and 1 small cell patients. Aged roughly 30 to 85 years, patients included 10 men and a few women with stage I to III disease. Samples averaged roughly 4.2 million productive TCRbeta reads each.

TCRbeta libraries were built with three rounds of nested PCR, modified from ARM-PCR. TCRdb re-called the multiplex PCR reads with MiXCR, one entry per CDR3 protein. The sample has 200,000 or so distinct CDR3 sequences; 60% to 85% are singletons. The chain links TRBV29-1 to TRBJ2-3, with 11 bases identical to TRBD2. The clonotype originates from a man between 60 and 75 years old with non-small cell lung cancer. Source material: lung tumor tissue. This CDR3 is CSVRTSGQTQYF. In DNA, the CDR3 is TGCAGCGTAAGGACTAGCGGGCAAACGCAGTATTTT.